The 30 T cell receptor beta chains reported below all come from one sample, sequenced in a study of T cell responses to AZD1222 COVID-19 vaccine. Sequencing used immunoSEQ multiplex PCR; TCRdb keeps in-frame clones, though not all of them. The table lists about 110,000 clones, 88% of them singletons. The material was peripheral blood, obtained on day 0 of AZD1222 vaccination. Receptors were obtained from an adult in good health.

V and J are TRBV6-5 and TRBJ1-4; D perhaps matches TRBD1 (5 bases). Germline assignment: CDR1 MNHEY and CDR2 SVGAGI. The CDR3 length is 15 residues. The V end lost 1 base, the J end lost 5 bases, and 11 bases lay between the germline ends. CDR3 region: CASSYWGNLNEKLFF. The CDR3 region has the DNA TGTGCCAGCAGTTACTGGGGGAACTTGAATGAAAAACTGTTTTTT.

J is TRBJ2-3 and V is TRBV7-8, with 7 bases identical to TRBD2. J lost 3 bases, V lost 2 bases, and 5 bases had no gene match. In germline, CDR1 is SGHVS, CDR2 FQNEAQ. The CDR3 is 15 residues long. CDR3 nucleotide sequence: TGTGCCAGCAGCTTATCACTCGGGAGGACAGATACGCAGTATTTT. Translation: CASSLSLGRTDTQYF. Together with reference TRBV7-8 and TRBJ2-3, the CDR3 gives the full variable domain: GAGVSQSPRYKVAKRGQDVALRCDPISGHVSLFWYQQALGQGPEFLTYFQNEAQLDKSGLPSDRFFAERPEGSVSTLKIQRTQQEDSAVYLCASSLSLGRTDTQYFGPGTRLTVL.

The V gene is TRBV10-1, the J gene TRBJ1-1; D remains ambiguous. Germline V gene data show CDR1 as WNHNN and CDR2 as SYGVQD (reference sequence). The CDR3 extends over 13 amino acids. V lost 0 bases, J lost 12 bases, and 14 bases lay in between. In nucleotides, the CDR3 is TGCGCCAGCAGTGAGTCCGTGGTCAGTGTGTCTTTCTTT. It translates to CASSESVVSVSFF.

V and J are TRBV5-6 and TRBJ2-7, with 14 bases aligning to TRBD2. The V segment lost 3 bases and the J segment 2 bases; nucleotides outside the gene matches: 4. From germline, CDR1 is SGHDT and CDR2 YYEEEE. The CDR3 is 16 amino acids. The CDR3 nucleotides are TGTGCCAGCAGCTCCCCGGGACTAGCGGGAGCCTACGAGCAGTACTTC. It specifies CASSSPGLAGAYEQYF.

The V call is TRBV5-1, the J call TRBJ1-2; 11 nucleotides line up with TRBD1. Trimming at V came to 5 bases and at J to 8 bases, leaving 8 bases not matched to a gene. Germline lookup yields CDR1 SGHRS and CDR2 YFSETQ. The CDR3 totals 14 residues. CDR3 coding DNA: TGCGCCAGCAGGCCGGACAGGGGGCGCGAGGGCTACACCTTC. This sequence encodes CASRPDRGREGYTF.

V is TRBV12-3 or TRBV12-4 and J is TRBJ1-4, with TRBD1 as a possible D gene (6 bases). Trimming shortened V by 6 bases and J by 8 bases, and 13 bases separated the two germline ends. This CDR3 comprises 13 residues. CDR3 loop: CASSQGLEEKLFF. The CDR3 nucleotides read TGTGCCAGCAGCCAGGGGTTAGAAGAAAAACTGTTTTTT.

This clone occurred once. V gene TRBV27 combines with J gene TRBJ1-4, with 9 bases matching TRBD1. This CDR3 spans 14 amino acids. Germline V gene data show CDR1 as MNHEY and CDR2 as SMNVEV (reference sequence). J lost 10 bases, V lost 4 bases, and 7 bases had no gene match. The CDR3 nucleotides are TGTGCCAGCAGTTCGGGACAGGGTGGCGGAAAACTGTTTTTT. This encodes CASSSGQGGGKLFF.

The genes are TRBV27 and TRBJ1-1; D is uncertain. Trimming took off 0 bases at V and 0 bases at J, with 11 bases between the two ends. The CDR3 spans 16 residues. CDR1 is MNHEY, CDR2 SMNVEV, per germline (reference sequence). The CDR3 spells CASSLSPGGLNTEAFF. In nucleotides, the CDR3 is TGTGCCAGCAGTTTATCCCCCGGAGGGTTGAACACTGAAGCTTTCTTT.

The chain uses TRBV5-6 and TRBJ1-5; D uncertain. Germline-derived CDR1 and CDR2 are SGHDT and YYEEEE. V was shortened by 4 bases and J by 0 bases, with 17 bases between the two germline ends. This CDR3 comprises 17 residues. The CDR3 DNA follows: TGTGCCAGCAGCGACGCCAGGACGGGCTTTAGCAATCAGCCCCAGCATTTT. This codes for CASSDARTGFSNQPQHF.

This clone showed up just once. V is TRBV10-2 and J is TRBJ2-1; D call uncertain. The CDR3 runs to 23 residues. Germline V CDR1 and CDR2: WSHSY, SAAADI. V gave up 6 bases and J gave up 0 bases, with 36 bases separating them. The CDR3 spells CASRSLSRKLRLRGGGSYNEQFF. CDR3 nucleotides: TGCGCCAGCAGAAGTCTGAGTAGAAAACTTCGTCTAAGAGGTGGTGGCTCCTACAATGAGCAGTTCTTC.

The chain carries TRBV4-2 and TRBJ2-1, with TRBD2 identical over 10 bases. The CDR3 is 18 residues long. Germline V gene lookup returns CDR1 LGHNA and CDR2 YNFKEQ. V lost 0 bases to trimming and J lost 9 bases; unmatched junction nucleotides: 14. CDR3 sequence (DNA): TGTGCCAGCAGCCAAGATCAAGCGGGAAGCGGGGGGGCCTTTGAGCAGTTCTTC. Its protein is CASSQDQAGSGGAFEQFF.

The chain couples TRBV4-1 to TRBJ1-6, with D perhaps TRBD1 (6 bases). The germline CDR1 and CDR2 sequences are MGHRA and YSYEKL. There are 17 residues in the CDR3. The V end was cut by 0 bases, the J end by 10 bases, with 19 bases between. CDR3 DNA sequence: TGCGCCAGCAGCCAAGATGAGGGGGGAAGTCCCCTCTCACCCCTCCACTTT. As protein: CASSQDEGGSPLSPLHF.

The rearrangement links TRBV5-4 to TRBJ2-2, with D perhaps TRBD2 (5 bases). From germline, CDR1 is SGHNT and CDR2 YYREEE (reference sequence). V was pared by 4 bases and J by 0 bases, with 10 bases between. CDR3 length: 15 amino acids. The CDR3 nucleotides are TGTGCCAGCAGCCCGACGGGGTCGAACACCGGGGAGCTGTTTTTT. Translated, it gives CASSPTGSNTGELFF.

The V gene is TRBV19, the J gene TRBJ1-2; D is unresolved. Germline V gene sequence: CDR1 LNHDA, CDR2 SQIVND (reference sequence). Trimming took 3 bases from V and 3 from J, leaving 5 bases between them. The CDR3 is 12 residues long. CDR3 DNA: TGTGCCAGTAGTATTACTGACTATGGCTACACCTTC. This codes for CASSITDYGYTF.

J is TRBJ1-1 and V is TRBV6-2 or TRBV6-3; 9 nucleotides align to TRBD1. V was pared by 5 bases and J by 4 bases, with 8 bases of the junction left unmatched. The CDR3 is 15 amino acids. Germline CDR1 MNHEY, CDR2 SVGEGT. The CDR3 sequence is CASSKAQGAGTEAFF. In nucleotides, the CDR3 is TGTGCCAGCAGTAAAGCACAGGGGGCCGGCACTGAAGCTTTCTTT.

This chain joins TRBV3-1 (or the pseudogene TRBV3-2) and TRBJ1-2; TRBD1 aligns across 9 bases. In germline, CDR1 is LGHDT, CDR2 YNNKEL (reference sequence). The junction had 9 bases not matched to a gene; V was cut back by 3 bases and J by 4 bases. The CDR3 covers 16 residues. Here the CDR3 DNA reads TGTGCCAGCAGCCACAGGCCGGGACAGGGAACCTATGGCTACACCTTC. Protein product: CASSHRPGQGTYGYTF.

This clone was observed a single time. The chain recombines TRBV20-1 with TRBJ1-6; no clear D gene. The germline V and J ends were trimmed by 5 bases and 14 bases, with 10 bases remaining between them. Germline V gene data show CDR1 as DFQATT and CDR2 as SNEGSKA (reference sequence). The CDR3 totals 10 residues. The CDR3 DNA reads as TGCAGTGCTTTTACTCGAACCCTCCACTTT. As protein: CSAFTRTLHF.

The chain is built from TRBV5-4 and TRBJ1-1; D not certain. CDR1 and CDR2 from the germline V gene are SGHNT and YYREEE (reference sequence). The CDR3 consists of 14 residues. V shed 3 bases and J shed 7 bases, with 16 bases lying between them. The DNA for the CDR3 is TGTGCCAGCAGCTCAGCTGCGGCCTACGGTGAAGCTTTCTTT. Its protein product is CASSSAAAYGEAFF.

This chain links TRBV20-1 with TRBJ2-1; D is undetermined. Germline V gene sequence: CDR1 DFQATT, CDR2 SNEGSKA (reference sequence). The CDR3 has 14 amino acids. Trimming stripped 3 bases from V and 6 bases from J, with 15 bases between. Here the CDR3 reads CSASGSSLANEQFF. CDR3 bases: TGCAGTGCTAGTGGCTCTAGTCTCGCCAATGAGCAGTTCTTC.

This clone was counted once. The V gene is TRBV6-5, the J gene TRBJ1-2; the D gene is possibly TRBD1 (6 bases). The CDR3 loop spans 14 amino acids. Looked up from germline, CDR1 is MNHEY and CDR2 is SVGAGI. The germline V and J ends were trimmed by 6 bases and 4 bases, with 15 bases remaining between them. DNA for the CDR3: TGTGCCAGCAGCAAGGGGGAGCAGGCCTATGGCTACACCTTC. Protein sequence: CASSKGEQAYGYTF.

The CDR3, as DNA: TGCGCCAGCAGCCCAGGGACTAGCGGGAGCGGCGAGCAGTACTTC. Translating it yields CASSPGTSGSGEQYF. The V gene is TRBV5-1, the J gene TRBJ2-7; TRBD2 matches 14 bases. Germline V gene lookup returns CDR1 SGHRS and CDR2 YFSETQ. The CDR3 covers 15 residues. The ends lost 4 bases at V and 6 bases at J; junction bases unmatched: 6.

The chain joins TRBV27 to TRBJ1-1; 7 bases fit TRBD1. J lost 1 base, V lost 4 bases, and 15 bases had no gene match. Germline V CDR1 and CDR2: MNHEY, SMNVEV (reference sequence). The CDR3 covers 18 residues. CDR3 sequence (DNA): TGTGCCAGCAGTTCCAACAAATACCCGGGACAGTGGAACACTGAAGCTTTCTTT. It is translated as CASSSNKYPGQWNTEAFF.

This clone came up a few times. The chain is built from TRBV4-1 and TRBJ1-2; TRBD1 matches 8 bases. The junction had 9 bases not matched to a gene; V was cut back by 0 bases and J by 0 bases. Germline CDR1 MGHRA, CDR2 YSYEKL. The CDR3 is 18 amino acids. The CDR3 here is CASSQDGGQGATNYGYTF. In DNA, the CDR3 is TGCGCCAGCAGCCAAGACGGAGGACAGGGCGCAACTAACTATGGCTACACCTTC.

In this sample, this clone turned up a few times. The V and J genes are TRBV4-1 and TRBJ2-7; D uncertain. The V end was cut by 1 base, the J end by 3 bases, with 13 bases between. This CDR3 region has 15 residues. Germline lookup yields CDR1 MGHRA and CDR2 YSYEKL. The CDR3 region is CASSQGPPNNYEQYF. CDR3 bases: TGCGCCAGCAGCCAAGGGCCACCTAATAACTACGAGCAGTACTTC.

The genes are TRBV27 and TRBJ1-2; unclear D gene. Trimming removed 5 bases from V and 7 bases from J, with 14 bases in between. Germline V CDR1 and CDR2: MNHEY, SMNVEV (reference sequence). The CDR3 runs 13 residues. The CDR3 coding sequence is TGTGCCAGCAGTCCGCCCGACGGACGTGGCTACACCTTC. Its translation is CASSPPDGRGYTF.

This chain links TRBV15 with TRBJ1-4, with D tentatively TRBD1 (5 bases). The CDR3 consists of 16 residues. The V and J ends lost 5 bases and 6 bases respectively, with 19 bases between them. Germline V CDR1 and CDR2: LNHNV, YYDKDF (reference sequence). The CDR3 region is CATSPPPQAPYEKLFF. In DNA, the CDR3 is TGTGCCACCAGCCCCCCACCACAGGCTCCATATGAAAAACTGTTTTTT.

The CDR3 bases are TGCAGTGCTAGGGGAGCCAATGAGCAGTTCTTC. The encoded protein is CSARGANEQFF. This chain joins TRBV20-1 and TRBJ2-1; D may be TRBD2 (5 bases). The CDR3 is 11 amino acids. CDR1 is DFQATT, CDR2 SNEGSKA, per germline (reference sequence). Deletions cut 3 bases from V and 6 bases from J, with 6 bases between.

The rearrangement uses TRBV27 and TRBJ1-6, with 8 bases fitting TRBD1. The length of the CDR3 is 18 residues. V gave up 3 bases and J gave up 10 bases; unmatched junction bases: 17. CDR1 is MNHEY, CDR2 SMNVEV, per germline (reference sequence). Here the CDR3 reads CASSFQPPLTGVGSPLHF. CDR3 sequence (DNA): TGTGCCAGCAGTTTCCAACCACCCTTGACAGGGGTAGGCTCACCCCTCCACTTT.

The rearrangement uses TRBV19 and TRBJ2-1; 10 bases are a match to TRBD1. CDR1 LNHDA and CDR2 SQIVND come from the germline V gene (reference sequence). The length of the CDR3 is 16 residues. Germline trimming cut 5 bases from V and 8 bases from J; bases unmatched to any gene: 12. The CDR3, as DNA: TGTGCCAGTAGTCGTATTCCGGGACAGGGGTGGGATGAGCAGTTCTTC. Translation gives CASSRIPGQGWDEQFF.

The chain is built from TRBV5-1 and TRBJ2-1; 8 bases fit TRBD2. CDR1 and CDR2 from the germline V gene are SGHRS and YFSETQ. Trimming cost V 0 bases and J 7 bases; bases outside gene matches: 18. The CDR3 contains 19 residues. The CDR3 region is CASSLAKSEREGPRNEQFF. The CDR3 nucleotides are TGCGCCAGCAGCTTGGCCAAGTCAGAACGGGAGGGCCCTCGGAATGAGCAGTTCTTC.